This TCR beta chain comes out of a study of T cells after yellow fever vaccination. Only a few counts were recorded for this clonotype. The CDR3 sequence is 12 residues long. The V and J ends lost 5 bases and 3 bases respectively, with 10 bases between them. Germline loops: CDR1 DFQATT, CDR2 SNEGSKA (reference sequence). TCRdb recomputed calls from the 5' RACE reads with MiXCR, one row per CDR3 protein. Of some 550,000 distinct CDR3 sequences listed, roughly 21% are singletons. The chain combines TRBV20-1 with TRBJ1-2, with D possibly matching TRBD1 (6 bases). The TCR comes from a man aged 30-40 years who received the YFV17D yellow fever vaccine. The sample was PBMCs, taken 15 days after the yellow fever booster vaccination. CDR3 DNA: TGCAGTGCTGGACAGTATGACTATGGCTACACCTTC. This encodes CSAGQYDYGYTF.